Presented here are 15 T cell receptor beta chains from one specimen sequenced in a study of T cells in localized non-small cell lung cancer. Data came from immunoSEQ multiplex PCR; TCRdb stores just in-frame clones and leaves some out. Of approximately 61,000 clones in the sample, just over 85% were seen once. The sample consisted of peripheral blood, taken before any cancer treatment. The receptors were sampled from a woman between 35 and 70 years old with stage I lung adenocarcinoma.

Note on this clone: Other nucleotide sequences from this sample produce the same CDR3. CDR3 sequence (DNA): TGTGCCAGCAGCTTAGGACCGAACACTGAAGCTTTCTTT. This gives the protein CASSLGPNTEAFF. The rearrangement links TRBV11-3 to TRBJ1-1; D ambiguous. Germline values: CDR1 SGHNT, CDR2 YENEEA. The V and J ends lost 1 base and 1 base respectively, with 4 bases between them. This CDR3 spans 13 amino acids.

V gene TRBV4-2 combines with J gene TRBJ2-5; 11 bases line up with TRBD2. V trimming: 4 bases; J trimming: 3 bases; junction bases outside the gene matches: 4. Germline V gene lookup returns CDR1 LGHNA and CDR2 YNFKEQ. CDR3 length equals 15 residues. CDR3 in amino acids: CASSLGLAGEETQYF. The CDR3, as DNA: TGTGCCAGCAGCCTCGGACTAGCGGGTGAAGAGACCCAGTACTTC.

This chain's CDR3 is CASILGAGGASDTQYF. The CDR3 nucleotides read TGCGCCAGCATCCTAGGCGCGGGGGGGGCCTCAGATACGCAGTATTTT. The rearrangement uses TRBV5-1 and TRBJ2-3; 9 bases fit TRBD2. The CDR3 totals 16 residues. Germline CDR1 is SGHRS and CDR2 is YFSETQ. The J segment lost 4 bases and the V segment lost 6 bases, leaving 12 bases of the junction unmatched.

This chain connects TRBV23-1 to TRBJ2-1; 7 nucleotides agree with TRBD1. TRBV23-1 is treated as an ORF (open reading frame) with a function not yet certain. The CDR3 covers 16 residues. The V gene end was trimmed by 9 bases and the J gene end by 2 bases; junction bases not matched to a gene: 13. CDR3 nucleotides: TGCGCCAGACATACTATTAGACAGGGAACCTACAATGAGCAGTTCTTC. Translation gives CARHTIRQGTYNEQFF.

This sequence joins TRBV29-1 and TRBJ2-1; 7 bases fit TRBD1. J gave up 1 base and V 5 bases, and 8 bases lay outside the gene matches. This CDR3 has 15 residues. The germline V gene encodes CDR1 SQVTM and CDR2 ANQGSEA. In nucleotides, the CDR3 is TGCAGCGTTACCCTCGGGGACAGTTCCTACAATGAGCAGTTCTTC. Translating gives CSVTLGDSSYNEQFF.

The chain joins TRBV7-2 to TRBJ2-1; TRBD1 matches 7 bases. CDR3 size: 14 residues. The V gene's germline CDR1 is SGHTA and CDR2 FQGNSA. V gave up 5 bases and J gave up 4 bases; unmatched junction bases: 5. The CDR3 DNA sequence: TGTGCCAGCAGCAACGGACAGGTGTACAATGAGCAGTTCTTC. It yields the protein CASSNGQVYNEQFF.

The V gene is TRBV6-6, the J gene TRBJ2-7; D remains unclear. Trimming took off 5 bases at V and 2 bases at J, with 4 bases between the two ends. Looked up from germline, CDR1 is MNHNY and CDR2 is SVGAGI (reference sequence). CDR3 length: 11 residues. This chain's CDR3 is CASSTTYEQYF. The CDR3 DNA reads TGTGCCAGCAGTACCACCTACGAGCAGTACTTC.

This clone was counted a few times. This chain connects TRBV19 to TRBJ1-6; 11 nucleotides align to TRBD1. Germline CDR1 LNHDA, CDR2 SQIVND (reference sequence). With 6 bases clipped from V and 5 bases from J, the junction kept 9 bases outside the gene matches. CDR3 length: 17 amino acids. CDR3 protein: CASRGQGQGVNNSPLHF. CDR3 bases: TGTGCCAGTAGAGGGCAGGGACAGGGGGTGAATAATTCACCCCTCCACTTT.

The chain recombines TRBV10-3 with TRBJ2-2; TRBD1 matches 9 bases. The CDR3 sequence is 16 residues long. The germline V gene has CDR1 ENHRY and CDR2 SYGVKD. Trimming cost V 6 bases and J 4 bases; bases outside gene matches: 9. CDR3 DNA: TGTGCCATCAGAGGGTTGGGACAGGGCGGCACCGGGGAGCTGTTTTTT. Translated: CAIRGLGQGGTGELFF.

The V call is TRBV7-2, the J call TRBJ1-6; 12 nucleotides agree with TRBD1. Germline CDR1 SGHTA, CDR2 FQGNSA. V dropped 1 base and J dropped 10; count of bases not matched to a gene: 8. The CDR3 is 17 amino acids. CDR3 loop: CASSLEGGTGGYSPLHF. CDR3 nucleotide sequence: TGTGCCAGCAGCTTAGAAGGCGGGACAGGGGGCTACTCACCCCTCCACTTT. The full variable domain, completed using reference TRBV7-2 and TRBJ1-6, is GAGVSQSPSNKVTEKGKDVELRCDPISGHTALYWYRQSLGQGLEFLIYFQGNSAPDKSGLPSDRFSAERTGGSVSTLTIQRTQQEDSAVYLCASSLEGGTGGYSPLHFGNGTRLTVT.

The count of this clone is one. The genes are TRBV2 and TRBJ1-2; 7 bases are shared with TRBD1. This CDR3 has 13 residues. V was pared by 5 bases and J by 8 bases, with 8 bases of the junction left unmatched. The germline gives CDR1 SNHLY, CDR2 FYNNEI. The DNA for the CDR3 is TGTGCCAGCAGTTTAGGACAGGTCGACGGCTACACCTTC. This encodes CASSLGQVDGYTF.

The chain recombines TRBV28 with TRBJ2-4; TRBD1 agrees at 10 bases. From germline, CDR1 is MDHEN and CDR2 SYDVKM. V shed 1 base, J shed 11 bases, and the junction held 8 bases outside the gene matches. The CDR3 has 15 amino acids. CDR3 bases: TGTGCCAGCAGTTTATCGGGACAGGGGCGATCAGTTCAGTACTTC. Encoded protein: CASSLSGQGRSVQYF.

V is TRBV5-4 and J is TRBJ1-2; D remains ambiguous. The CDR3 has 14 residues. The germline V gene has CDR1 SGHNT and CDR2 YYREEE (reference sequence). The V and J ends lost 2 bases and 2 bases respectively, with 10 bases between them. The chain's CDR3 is CASSLGPRNYGYTF. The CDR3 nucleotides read TGTGCCAGCAGCTTAGGGCCGAGGAACTATGGCTACACCTTC.

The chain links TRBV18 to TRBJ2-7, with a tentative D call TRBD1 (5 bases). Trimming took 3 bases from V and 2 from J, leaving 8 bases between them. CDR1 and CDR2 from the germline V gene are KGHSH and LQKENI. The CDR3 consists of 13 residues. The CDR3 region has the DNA TGTGCCAGCTCACCGGGCAGGGCCTACGAGCAGTACTTC. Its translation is CASSPGRAYEQYF.

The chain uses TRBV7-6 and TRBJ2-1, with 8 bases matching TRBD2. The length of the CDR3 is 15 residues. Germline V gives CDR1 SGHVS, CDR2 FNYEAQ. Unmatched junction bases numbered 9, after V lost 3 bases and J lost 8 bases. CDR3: CASSFGTSQRDEQFF. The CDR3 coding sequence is TGTGCCAGCAGCTTTGGGACTAGTCAACGGGATGAGCAGTTCTTC.